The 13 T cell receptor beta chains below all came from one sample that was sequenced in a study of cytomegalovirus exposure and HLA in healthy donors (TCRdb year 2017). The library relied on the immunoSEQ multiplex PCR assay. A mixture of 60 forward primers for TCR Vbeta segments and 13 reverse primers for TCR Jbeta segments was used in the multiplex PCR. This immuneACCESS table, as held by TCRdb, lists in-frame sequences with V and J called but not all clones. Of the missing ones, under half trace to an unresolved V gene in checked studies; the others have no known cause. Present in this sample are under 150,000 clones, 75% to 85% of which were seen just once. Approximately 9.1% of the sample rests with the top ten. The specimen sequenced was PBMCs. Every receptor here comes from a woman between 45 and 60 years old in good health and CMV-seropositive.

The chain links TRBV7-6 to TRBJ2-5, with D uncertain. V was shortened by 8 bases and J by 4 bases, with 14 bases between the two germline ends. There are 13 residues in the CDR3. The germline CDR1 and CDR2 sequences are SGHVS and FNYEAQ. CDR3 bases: TGTGCCAGCTCAAACCGGTGGTTAGAGACCCAGTACTTC. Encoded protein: CASSNRWLETQYF.

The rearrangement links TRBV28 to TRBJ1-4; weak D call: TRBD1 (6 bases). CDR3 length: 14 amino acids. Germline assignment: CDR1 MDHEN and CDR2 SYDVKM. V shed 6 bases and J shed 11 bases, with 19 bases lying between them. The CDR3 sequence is CASSTPLQGDKLFF. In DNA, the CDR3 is TGTGCCAGCAGCACTCCTTTACAGGGCGACAAACTGTTTTTT.

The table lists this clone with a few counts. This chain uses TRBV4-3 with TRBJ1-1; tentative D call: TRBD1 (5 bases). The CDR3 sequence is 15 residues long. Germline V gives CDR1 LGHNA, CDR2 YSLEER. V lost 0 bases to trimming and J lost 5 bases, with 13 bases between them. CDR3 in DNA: TGCGCCAGCAGCCAAGATATCCGGGGGGGGACTGAAGCTTTCTTT. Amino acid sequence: CASSQDIRGGTEAFF.

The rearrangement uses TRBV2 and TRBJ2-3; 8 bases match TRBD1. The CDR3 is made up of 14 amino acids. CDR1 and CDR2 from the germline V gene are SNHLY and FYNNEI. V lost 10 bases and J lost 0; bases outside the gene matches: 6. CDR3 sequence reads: CATPRDRSTDTQYF. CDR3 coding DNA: TGTGCCACTCCCCGGGACAGGAGCACAGATACGCAGTATTTT. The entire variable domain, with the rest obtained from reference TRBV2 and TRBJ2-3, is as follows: EPEVTQTPSHQVTQMGQEVILRCVPISNHLYFYWYRQILGQKVEFLVSFYNNEISEKSEIFDDQFSVERPDGSNFTLKIRSTKLEDSAMYFCATPRDRSTDTQYFGPGTRLTVL.

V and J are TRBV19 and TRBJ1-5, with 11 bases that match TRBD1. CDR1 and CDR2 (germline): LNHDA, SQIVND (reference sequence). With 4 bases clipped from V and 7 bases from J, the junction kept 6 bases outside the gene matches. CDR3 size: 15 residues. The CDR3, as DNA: TGTGCCAGTAGTACCCGGGACAGGGGGTCCCAGCCCCAGCATTTT. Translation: CASSTRDRGSQPQHF.

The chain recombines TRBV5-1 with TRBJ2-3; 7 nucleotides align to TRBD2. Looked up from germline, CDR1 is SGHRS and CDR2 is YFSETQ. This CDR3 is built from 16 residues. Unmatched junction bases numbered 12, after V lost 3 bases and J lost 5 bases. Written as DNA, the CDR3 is TGCGCCAGCAGCTCCCTGGGCGGGGGTCTCCGAGATACGCAGTATTTT. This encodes CASSSLGGGLRDTQYF. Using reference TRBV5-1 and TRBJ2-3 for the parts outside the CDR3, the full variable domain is KAGVTQTPRYLIKTRGQQVTLSCSPISGHRSVSWYQQTPGQGLQFLFEYFSETQRNKGNFPGRFSGRQFSNSRSEMNVSTLELGDSALYLCASSSLGGGLRDTQYFGPGTRLTVL.

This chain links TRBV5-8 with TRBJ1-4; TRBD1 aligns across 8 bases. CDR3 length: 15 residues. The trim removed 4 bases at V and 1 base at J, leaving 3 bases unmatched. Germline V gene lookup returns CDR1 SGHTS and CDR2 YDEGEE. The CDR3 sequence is CASSRTGRTNEKLFF. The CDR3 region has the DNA TGTGCCAGCAGCCGGACAGGGAGAACTAATGAAAAACTGTTTTTT.

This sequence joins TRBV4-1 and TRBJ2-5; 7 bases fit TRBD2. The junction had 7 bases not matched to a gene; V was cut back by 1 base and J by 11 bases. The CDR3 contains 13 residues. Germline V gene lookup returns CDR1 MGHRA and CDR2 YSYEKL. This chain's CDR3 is CASSQVTRREQYF. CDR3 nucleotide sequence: TGCGCCAGCAGCCAAGTAACCCGGCGGGAGCAGTACTTC.

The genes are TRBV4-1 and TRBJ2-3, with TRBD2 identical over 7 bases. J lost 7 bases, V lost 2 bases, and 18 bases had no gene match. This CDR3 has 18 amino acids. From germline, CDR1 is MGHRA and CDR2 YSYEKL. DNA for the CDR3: TGCGCCAGCAGCCAACCTCCCGGGCGGCGGGAGAAGAGGAATACGCAGTATTTT. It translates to CASSQPPGRREKRNTQYF.

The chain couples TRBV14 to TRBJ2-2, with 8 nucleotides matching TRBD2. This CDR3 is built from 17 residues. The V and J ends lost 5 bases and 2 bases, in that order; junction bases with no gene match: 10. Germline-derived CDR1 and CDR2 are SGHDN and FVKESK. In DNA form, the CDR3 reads TGTGCCAGCAGCGAATTTGGAGCGGGAGCCAACACCGGGGAGCTGTTTTTT. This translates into CASSEFGAGANTGELFF.

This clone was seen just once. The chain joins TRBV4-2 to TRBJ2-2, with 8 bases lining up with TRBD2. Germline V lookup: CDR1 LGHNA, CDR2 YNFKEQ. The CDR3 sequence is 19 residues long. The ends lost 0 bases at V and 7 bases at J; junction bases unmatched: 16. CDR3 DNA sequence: TGTGCCAGCAGCCAAGACCATGGGCGGCGGGGGGCGCGTGGCGGGGAGCTGTTTTTT. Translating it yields CASSQDHGRRGARGGELFF.

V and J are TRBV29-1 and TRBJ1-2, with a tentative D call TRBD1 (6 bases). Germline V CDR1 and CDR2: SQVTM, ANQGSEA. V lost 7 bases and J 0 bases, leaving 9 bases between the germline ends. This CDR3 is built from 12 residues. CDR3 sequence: CSGQDANYGYTF. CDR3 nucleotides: TGCAGCGGACAGGATGCTAACTATGGCTACACCTTC. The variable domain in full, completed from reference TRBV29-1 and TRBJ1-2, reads SAVISQKPSRDICQRGTSLTIQCQVDSQVTMMFWYRQQPGQSLTLIATANQGSEATYESGFVIDKFPISRPNLTFSTLTVSNMSPEDSSIYLCSGQDANYGYTFGSGTRLTVV.

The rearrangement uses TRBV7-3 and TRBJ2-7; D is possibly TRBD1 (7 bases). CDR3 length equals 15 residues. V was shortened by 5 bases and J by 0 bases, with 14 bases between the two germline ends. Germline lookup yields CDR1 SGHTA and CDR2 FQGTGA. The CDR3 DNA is TGTGCCAGCAGCATGTCAGGGGGGAGCTCCTACGAGCAGTACTTC. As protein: CASSMSGGSSYEQYF.